These 21 T cell receptor beta chains share one sample of origin, sequenced in a study of neurological immune-mediated disorders. Each CDR3 protein is one row after TCRdb ran MiXCR on the 5' RACE reads. The sample lists 90,000 to 100,000 distinct CDR3 sequences, about 3.8% occurring once. Sample: PBMCs. The receptors were sampled from a woman younger than 35 with multiple sclerosis.

This clonotype was counted at least ten times. The chain carries TRBV15 and TRBJ2-1; 12 bases map to TRBD1. Germline V gene sequence: CDR1 LNHNV, CDR2 YYDKDF (reference sequence). The CDR3 spans 20 residues. After removal of 0 bases from V and 2 bases from J, the junction contained 11 bases not matched to a gene. The CDR3 region is CATSRDKGQGATNTYNEQFF. The CDR3 DNA is TGTGCCACCAGCAGAGATAAGGGACAGGGGGCGACGAATACCTACAATGAGCAGTTCTTC.

For this clonotype: This may be a read error: a much more frequent sequence differs by one nucleotide. The chain joins TRBV11-2 to TRBJ1-1; D is unresolved. Germline CDR1 SGHAT, CDR2 FQNNGV. The CDR3 covers 12 residues. The CDR3 DNA reads as TGTGACAGCAGCTTAGATAGCGCAGAAGCTTTCTTT. Encoded protein: CDSSLDSAEAFF.

In regard to this clonotype: Being one base from a much bigger clone, this may be a read error. J is TRBJ2-5 and V is TRBV9; 8 bases match TRBD2. The CDR3 covers 15 residues. CDR1 is SGDLS and CDR2 is YYNGEE in the germline V gene. V lost 2 bases and J lost 5; bases outside the gene matches: 8. This chain's CDR3 is CASSVKAGVSETQYF. CDR3 bases: TGTGCCAGCAGCGTTAAAGCGGGAGTTTCGGAGACCCAGTACTTC.

This clonotype was recorded many times. This sequence joins TRBV27 and TRBJ2-2; 8 nucleotides align to TRBD2. Per the germline V gene, CDR1 is MNHEY and CDR2 is SMNVEV (reference sequence). V trimming: 5 bases; J trimming: 7 bases; junction bases outside the gene matches: 9. The CDR3 contains 15 residues. The CDR3, as DNA: TGTGCCAGCAGTCCGGGCGGGGGGAGTATCGGGGAGCTGTTTTTT. Protein product: CASSPGGGSIGELFF.

This clonotype has a count of ten or more. This chain connects TRBV5-1 to TRBJ1-1, with D possibly TRBD1 on 5 matching bases. Germline-derived CDR1 and CDR2 are SGHRS and YFSETQ. This CDR3 is built from 14 residues. Trimming left V 7 bases short and J 4 bases short, with 17 bases between. CDR3 nucleotides: TGCGCCAGCTGGAGAGGGGAAATGGGCACTGAAGCTTTCTTT. Translated: CASWRGEMGTEAFF. Full variable domain (rest looked up from reference TRBV5-1 and TRBJ1-1): KAGVTQTPRYLIKTRGQQVTLSCSPISGHRSVSWYQQTPGQGLQFLFEYFSETQRNKGNFPGRFSGRQFSNSRSEMNVSTLELGDSALYLCASWRGEMGTEAFFGQGTRLTVV.

This clonotype appeared many times. V is TRBV10-3 and J is TRBJ2-3, with a weak D call TRBD2 (6 bases). The V gene's germline CDR1 is ENHRY and CDR2 SYGVKD. The germline V and J ends were trimmed by 11 bases and 5 bases, with 23 bases remaining between them. CDR3 size: 15 residues. For the CDR3, the DNA is TGTGCCGCCCGGGTCGGGGAGAGCGGGCAAGATACGCAGTATTTT. Protein sequence: CAARVGESGQDTQYF.

This clonotype was recorded at least ten times. The rearrangement uses TRBV7-8 and TRBJ1-6; unclear D gene. Per germline, CDR1 SGHVS and CDR2 FQNEAQ. V lost 1 base and J 7 bases, leaving 17 bases between the germline ends. The CDR3 loop spans 17 amino acids. CDR3 sequence: CASSLELLRQINSPLHF. The CDR3 DNA sequence: TGTGCCAGCAGCTTAGAGTTGTTACGGCAGATCAATTCACCCCTCCACTTT.

This clonotype was seen repeatedly, ten times or more. The V gene is TRBV5-6, the J gene TRBJ2-2; 9 nucleotides line up with TRBD2. V dropped 2 bases and J dropped 3; count of bases not matched to a gene: 11. CDR1 is SGHDT and CDR2 is YYEEEE in the germline V gene. This CDR3 is 18 amino acids long. The CDR3 nucleotides are TGTGCCAGCAGCTTCTACCCTAGCGGGACGCGGTACACCGGGGAGCTGTTTTTT. Its translation is CASSFYPSGTRYTGELFF.

Turning to this clonotype: A much larger clone sits a single nucleotide away, making a read error possible. This chain joins TRBV29-1 and TRBJ1-1; tentative D call: TRBD1 (6 bases). Between the trimmed V and J ends, which lost 7 bases and 5 bases, there was a span of 11 bases. Germline-derived CDR1 and CDR2 are SQVTM and ANQGSEA. This CDR3 is built from 11 residues. DNA of the CDR3: TGCAGCGCGAAGGGGGGGACTGAAGCTTTCTTT. This sequence encodes CSAKGGTEAFF. Combining the CDR3 with reference TRBV29-1 and TRBJ1-1 gives the whole variable domain SAVISQKPSRDICQRGTSLTIQCQVDSQVTMMFWYRQQPGQSLTLIATANQGSEATYESGFVIDKFPISRPNLTFSTLTVSNMSPEDSSIYLCSAKGGTEAFFGQGTRLTVV.

In its sample, this clonotype was seen many times. The V call is TRBV6-6, the J call TRBJ2-1; the match to TRBD2 covers 13 bases. The CDR3 covers 17 residues. CDR1 MNHNY and CDR2 SVGAGI come from the germline V gene (reference sequence). Losses at the gene ends were 2 bases for V and 7 bases for J; bases not matched to a gene: 8. The CDR3 spells CASSYPTSGRASNEQFF. Here the CDR3 DNA reads TGTGCCAGCAGTTACCCAACTAGCGGGAGGGCTTCAAATGAGCAGTTCTTC.

This clonotype was detected ten times or more. This rearrangement joins TRBV7-8 to TRBJ1-2, with D uncertain. V was trimmed by 0 bases and J by 4 bases, leaving 9 bases between them. CDR1 and CDR2 (germline): SGHVS, FQNEAQ. The CDR3 sequence is 14 residues long. The CDR3 is CASSLAPGFYGYTF. CDR3 nucleotides: TGTGCCAGCAGCTTAGCGCCTGGGTTCTATGGCTACACCTTC.

The table lists this clonotype with many counts. The V gene is TRBV7-9, the J gene TRBJ2-5; TRBD2 matches at 12 bases. Per germline, CDR1 SEHNR and CDR2 FQNEAQ (reference sequence). Germline trimming cut 0 bases from V and 2 bases from J; bases unmatched to any gene: 4. This CDR3 is 17 amino acids long. The CDR3 is CASSLALTSGSQETQYF. DNA of the CDR3: TGTGCCAGCAGCTTAGCGCTGACTAGCGGGAGTCAAGAGACCCAGTACTTC.

This clonotype has a handful of counts. The V and J genes are TRBV7-2 and TRBJ2-3, with a weak D call TRBD2 (5 bases). V was pared by 0 bases and J by 3 bases, with 10 bases between. Germline assignment: CDR1 SGHTA and CDR2 FQGNSA. This CDR3 comprises 15 residues. The CDR3 sequence is CASSLAETGTDTQYF. The CDR3 DNA is TGTGCCAGCAGCTTAGCTGAGACGGGAACAGATACGCAGTATTTT.

The sample holds many counts of this clonotype. In nucleotides, the CDR3 is TGTGCCATCAGTCCCGACACACAGGGAGCTGGAAACACCATATATTTT. It codes for CAISPDTQGAGNTIYF. V and J are TRBV10-3 and TRBJ1-3; the D gene is possibly TRBD1 (6 bases). The CDR3 totals 16 residues. Germline V gene data show CDR1 as ENHRY and CDR2 as SYGVKD. V was shortened by 5 bases and J by 2 bases, with 16 bases between the two germline ends.

This clonotype has ten or more counts. The chain has TRBV6-6 and TRBJ1-2; D call uncertain. Trimming removed 0 bases from V and 0 bases from J, with 5 bases in between. Germline assignment: CDR1 MNHNY and CDR2 SVGAGI (reference sequence). The CDR3 loop spans 14 amino acids. The DNA for the CDR3 is TGTGCCAGCAGTTACTCGGACCCTAACTATGGCTACACCTTC. Translated, it gives CASSYSDPNYGYTF.

This clonotype was seen many times. The chain links TRBV5-1 to TRBJ2-3; 10 nucleotides match TRBD2. V was clipped by 0 bases and J by 6 bases; unmatched bases: 13. The germline V gene encodes CDR1 SGHRS and CDR2 YFSETQ. The CDR3 loop spans 18 amino acids. The CDR3 reads CASSLGTSGQTGSDTQYF. In DNA, the CDR3 is TGCGCCAGCAGCTTGGGGACTAGCGGCCAAACGGGGTCCGATACGCAGTATTTT. Full variable domain (remainder filled in from reference TRBV5-1 and TRBJ2-3): KAGVTQTPRYLIKTRGQQVTLSCSPISGHRSVSWYQQTPGQGLQFLFEYFSETQRNKGNFPGRFSGRQFSNSRSEMNVSTLELGDSALYLCASSLGTSGQTGSDTQYFGPGTRLTVL.

Ten or more counts support this clonotype. The chain combines TRBV5-1 with TRBJ1-5, with D uncertain. Germline assignment: CDR1 SGHRS and CDR2 YFSETQ. V was cut by 5 bases and J by 9 bases, with 15 bases left in between. CDR3 length: 13 amino acids. The chain's CDR3 is CASRTDGSGPQHF. DNA for the CDR3: TGCGCCAGCAGGACGGACGGCTCAGGGCCCCAGCATTTT.

This clonotype was counted once. The final CDR3 position lacks the conserved phenylalanine or tryptophan, pointing to a likely read error. This chain uses TRBV7-2 with TRBJ2-5; D remains unclear. V dropped 5 bases and J dropped 6 bases, with 7 bases sitting between them. The CDR3 is 11 amino acids. Germline V gives CDR1 SGHTA, CDR2 FQGNSA. CDR3: CASSHGKTQYN. DNA of the CDR3: TGTGCCAGCAGCCATGGGAAGACCCAGTACAAC.

This clonotype was detected many times. The chain combines TRBV20-1 with TRBJ1-5; 10 bases are a match to TRBD1. This CDR3 contains 14 residues. Germline CDR1 and CDR2: DFQATT and SNEGSKA (reference sequence). J lost 2 bases, V lost 5 bases, and 3 bases had no gene match. In DNA, the CDR3 is TGCAGTGCTTTGACAGGGGGCGGCAATCAGCCCCAGCATTTT. Its protein product is CSALTGGGNQPQHF.

In its sample, this clonotype was seen many times. This chain links TRBV20-1 with TRBJ1-2; no clear D gene. Trimming took 0 bases from V and 10 from J, leaving 12 bases between them. The CDR3 has 12 residues. Germline V gives CDR1 DFQATT, CDR2 SNEGSKA (reference sequence). CDR3 loop: CSARDATAIYTF. CDR3 sequence (DNA): TGCAGTGCTAGAGACGCTACGGCGATCTACACCTTC.

In its sample, this clonotype was seen many times. J is TRBJ2-1 and V is TRBV5-1; D not certain. This CDR3 comprises 11 residues. Germline CDR1 is SGHRS and CDR2 is YFSETQ. Trimming stripped 0 bases from V and 7 bases from J, with 2 bases between. The CDR3: CASSLGNEQFF. The CDR3 coding sequence is TGCGCCAGCAGCTTGGGAAATGAGCAGTTCTTC.